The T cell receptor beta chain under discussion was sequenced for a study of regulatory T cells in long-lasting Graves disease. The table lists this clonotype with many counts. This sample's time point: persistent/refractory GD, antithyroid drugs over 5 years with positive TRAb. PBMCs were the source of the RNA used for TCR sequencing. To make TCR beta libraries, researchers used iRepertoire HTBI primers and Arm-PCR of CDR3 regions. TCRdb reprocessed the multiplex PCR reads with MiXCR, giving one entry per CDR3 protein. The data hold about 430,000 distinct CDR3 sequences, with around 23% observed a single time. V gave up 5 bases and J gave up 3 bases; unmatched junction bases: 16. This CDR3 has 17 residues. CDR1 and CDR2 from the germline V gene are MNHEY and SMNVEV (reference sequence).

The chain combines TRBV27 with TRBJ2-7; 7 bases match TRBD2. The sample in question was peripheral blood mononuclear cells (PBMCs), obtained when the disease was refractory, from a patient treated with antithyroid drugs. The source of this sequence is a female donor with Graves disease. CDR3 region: CASSPIPQGLSIYEQYF. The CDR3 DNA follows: TGTGCCAGCAGTCCAATCCCCCAGGGACTATCCATCTACGAGCAGTACTTC.